These 2 T cell receptor beta chains were all obtained from the same sample, sequenced in a study of cytomegalovirus exposure and HLA in healthy donors. The PCR contained 60 Vbeta and 13 Jbeta primers. Measured with immunoSEQ multiplex PCR; TCRdb has only the in-frame clones, and not every one. The table lists over 40,000 clones, about 70% of them singletons. Source material: PBMCs. The source is a man in his thirties or forties in good health and CMV-seronegative.

This clone has more than one count but fewer than ten. CDR3 DNA sequence: TGTGCCAGCAGTTTATTGGCTAGCGGGAGAACCGGGGAGCTGTTTTTT. Its protein is CASSLLASGRTGELFF. V usage is TRBV27 and J usage is TRBJ2-2; the match to TRBD2 covers 10 bases. The CDR3 spans 16 residues. V gave up 1 base and J gave up 5 bases; unmatched junction bases: 4. CDR1 is MNHEY, CDR2 SMNVEV, per germline (reference sequence).

The chain links TRBV11-2 to TRBJ1-4, with a possible D match to TRBD1 (5 bases). This CDR3 comprises 16 residues. V was trimmed by 4 bases and J by 3 bases, leaving 15 bases between them. Per germline, CDR1 SGHAT and CDR2 FQNNGV. For the CDR3, the DNA is TGTGCCAGCAGCTCAAAACGACGGGGGTCTAATGAAAAACTGTTTTTT. Its translation: CASSSKRRGSNEKLFF.